The clone carrying this T cell receptor beta chain was observed a single time. The data were taken from a study of CD8 T cells in Susac syndrome. The authors reverse transcribed roughly 0.5 to 1 ug RNA with random hexamers. The TCR beta CDR3 was amplified by immunoSEQ multiplex PCR across 54 Vbeta, 13 Jbeta. TCRdb re-derived calls from the immunoSEQ multiplex PCR reads in MiXCR, one entry per CDR3 protein. In the table there are around 140,000 distinct CDR3 sequences, about 95% of which are singletons. Per the germline V gene, CDR1 is SGHNT and CDR2 is YYREEE (reference sequence). The CDR3 extends over 13 amino acids. V was clipped by 0 bases and J by 4 bases, with 8 bases between them. Sequencing of TCR beta was performed on blood CD8+ and CD4+ T cells. Treatment-naive patients with stable or active relapsing-remitting disease were the multiple sclerosis controls. Negative isolation yielded CD4+ and CD8+ T cells, and FACS enriched TEMRA cells.

Sequences were obtained from CD4+ T cells from PBMCs. This sequence joins TRBV5-4 and TRBJ2-7; D is possibly TRBD2 (5 bases). This clonotype was sampled from a human donor with multiple sclerosis. The CDR3 reads CASSLERKYEQYF. The DNA of the CDR3 is TGTGCCAGCAGCTTGGAGCGGAAGTACGAGCAGTACTTC.